The 17 T cell receptor beta chains given below trace back to one sample, sequenced in a study of blood T cell repertoires in COVID-19. TCRdb keeps only in-frame clones here, not all; method: immunoSEQ multiplex PCR. The top ten hold about 7% of the sample, which has approximately 300,000 clones, 80% to 95% seen once. Sequences were obtained from peripheral blood. Source of these receptors: a woman aged 25 to 39 with COVID-19, enrolled during active disease.

The chain couples TRBV29-1 to TRBJ2-1, with D possibly being TRBD1 (6 bases). The V and J ends lost 5 bases and 9 bases respectively, with 17 bases between them. Germline-derived CDR1 and CDR2 are SQVTM and ANQGSEA. There are 13 residues in the CDR3. CDR3 DNA: TGCAGCGTTCCAGGGGTTACTAGAGGTGAGCAGTTCTTC. Its protein is CSVPGVTRGEQFF.

The DNA for the CDR3 is TGTGCCAGCAGCTCCCGGGACAGGAGCACAGATACGCAGTATTTT. Amino acids: CASSSRDRSTDTQYF. This chain links TRBV9 with TRBJ2-3; 8 positions agree with TRBD1. Trimming cost V 4 bases and J 0 bases; bases outside gene matches: 4. Germline V gives CDR1 SGDLS, CDR2 YYNGEE. This CDR3 spans 15 amino acids.

The V gene is TRBV9, the J gene TRBJ2-2; D unclear. The CDR3 spans 13 residues. With 1 base removed from V and 3 bases from J, the gap between germline ends came to 4 bases. Germline lookup yields CDR1 SGDLS and CDR2 YYNGEE. CDR3 sequence: CASSVLHTGELFF. Written as DNA, the CDR3 is TGTGCCAGCAGCGTACTTCACACCGGGGAGCTGTTTTTT.

V and J are TRBV9 and TRBJ1-3, with D possibly matching TRBD1 (6 bases). Deletions cut 5 bases from V and 0 bases from J, with 9 bases between. Germline V CDR1 and CDR2: SGDLS, YYNGEE. The CDR3 consists of 14 residues. The CDR3 DNA follows: TGTGCCAGCAGAGTGACAGGCTCTGGAAACACCATATATTTT. This translates into CASRVTGSGNTIYF.

The genes are TRBV20-1 and TRBJ1-1; no clear D. V lost 3 bases and J lost 1, with 9 bases in between. This CDR3 comprises 13 residues. CDR1 and CDR2 (germline): DFQATT, SNEGSKA (reference sequence). The CDR3 DNA is TGCAGTGCTAGTTCCGCAGGGAACACTGAAGCTTTCTTT. Amino acids: CSASSAGNTEAFF.

This clone occurred once. The chain is built from TRBV6-2 or TRBV6-3 and TRBJ1-3; tentatively, D is TRBD1 (6 bases). CDR1 is MNHEY and CDR2 is SVGEGT in the germline V gene. The CDR3 runs to 17 residues. Trimming removed 6 bases at V and 4 bases at J, with 22 bases between. Written as DNA, the CDR3 is TGTGCCAGCAGCCAACCTTTTCCGGACAGCCCAGGAAACACCATATATTTT. It yields the protein CASSQPFPDSPGNTIYF.

V is TRBV9 and J is TRBJ2-4, with D perhaps matching TRBD1 (5 bases). Germline-derived CDR1 and CDR2 are SGDLS and YYNGEE. CDR3 size: 17 residues. Trimming removed 4 bases at V and 0 bases at J, with 17 bases between. CDR3 DNA: TGTGCCAGCAGCCCCTCCACAGGAACCCTAGCCAAAAACATTCAGTACTTC. This codes for CASSPSTGTLAKNIQYF.

This rearrangement joins TRBV7-2 to TRBJ2-5; D perhaps matches TRBD2 (5 bases). This CDR3 spans 14 amino acids. Germline lookup yields CDR1 SGHTA and CDR2 FQGNSA. Deletions cut 7 bases from V and 5 bases from J, with 17 bases between. CDR3 nucleotide sequence: TGTGCCAGCACCCCCCAGATAGCGAGCGAGACCCAGTACTTC. This encodes CASTPQIASETQYF.

The chain has TRBV27 and TRBJ2-6; TRBD2 aligns across 11 bases. Trimming removed 2 bases from V and 3 bases from J; junction bases left unmatched: 3. Germline CDR1 MNHEY, CDR2 SMNVEV (reference sequence). The CDR3 is made up of 17 amino acids. The CDR3 here is CASSLVAGGGGANVLTF. CDR3 sequence (DNA): TGTGCCAGCAGTTTAGTAGCGGGAGGGGGTGGGGCCAACGTCCTGACTTTC.

The gene calls are TRBV19 and TRBJ2-3, with 8 bases that match TRBD1. CDR1 and CDR2 (germline): LNHDA, SQIVND (reference sequence). CDR3 length equals 15 residues. V gave up 3 bases and J gave up 2 bases; unmatched junction bases: 4. CDR3: CASSMRTGLTDTQYF. The CDR3 coding sequence is TGTGCCAGTAGTATGAGGACAGGGCTCACAGATACGCAGTATTTT.

This clone was picked up one time. The rearrangement uses TRBV28 and TRBJ2-7, with TRBD2 identical over 7 bases. Trimming cost V 6 bases and J 2 bases; bases outside gene matches: 4. Germline assignment: CDR1 MDHEN and CDR2 SYDVKM. This CDR3 is built from 13 residues. CDR3 loop: CASRRENPYEQYF. In nucleotides, the CDR3 is TGTGCCAGCAGGCGGGAGAACCCCTACGAGCAGTACTTC.

The rearrangement links TRBV28 to TRBJ2-1; 12 nucleotides align to TRBD2. CDR1 is MDHEN, CDR2 SYDVKM, per germline. This CDR3 is 17 amino acids long. V was clipped by 4 bases and J by 8 bases; unmatched bases: 12. As DNA, the CDR3 is TGTGCCAGCAGTTCCCCAATGACTAGCGGGAGTCTCCATGAGCAGTTCTTC. Translating gives CASSSPMTSGSLHEQFF. The full variable domain, rest sourced from reference TRBV28 and TRBJ2-1, is DVKVTQSSRYLVKRTGEKVFLECVQDMDHENMFWYRQDPGLGLRLIYFSYDVKMKEKGDIPEGYSVSREKKERFSLILESASTNQTSMYLCASSSPMTSGSLHEQFFGPGTRLTVL.

V is TRBV7-6 and J is TRBJ2-1; TRBD2 matches 11 bases. This CDR3 spans 15 amino acids. V lost 2 bases, J lost 10 bases, and 7 bases stayed unmatched. The germline gives CDR1 SGHVS, CDR2 FNYEAQ. The CDR3 loop reads CASSLLAGGSWEQFF. The CDR3 coding sequence is TGTGCCAGCAGCTTACTAGCGGGAGGTTCCTGGGAGCAGTTCTTC.

J is TRBJ2-3 and V is TRBV29-1, with 13 positions matching TRBD2. CDR1 SQVTM and CDR2 ANQGSEA come from the germline V gene. CDR3 size: 13 residues. After removal of 7 bases from V and 8 bases from J, the junction contained 6 bases not matched to a gene. The CDR3 nucleotides are TGCAGCGCTGGACTAGCGGGAGTTGGTACGCAGTATTTT. It codes for CSAGLAGVGTQYF.

The V and J genes are TRBV4-2 and TRBJ2-1; TRBD2 might be the D (6 bases). Trimming cost V 1 base and J 8 bases, with 15 bases left between them. In germline, CDR1 is LGHNA, CDR2 YNFKEQ. The length of the CDR3 is 15 residues. Written as DNA, the CDR3 is TGTGCCAGCAGCCAAGGGACTCTTGGAGGGGATGAGCAGTTCTTC. This sequence encodes CASSQGTLGGDEQFF.

V gene TRBV7-2 combines with J gene TRBJ1-5; perhaps TRBD1 as D (6 bases). The CDR3 runs 17 residues. The germline V gene has CDR1 SGHTA and CDR2 FQGNSA. With 0 bases removed from V and 4 bases from J, the gap between germline ends came to 16 bases. The CDR3 sequence: CASSLAPFRGINQPQHF. The CDR3 nucleotides read TGTGCCAGCAGCTTAGCGCCGTTCAGGGGAATAAATCAGCCCCAGCATTTT. Full variable domain (outside the CDR3, taken from reference TRBV7-2 and TRBJ1-5): GAGVSQSPSNKVTEKGKDVELRCDPISGHTALYWYRQSLGQGLEFLIYFQGNSAPDKSGLPSDRFSAERTGGSVSTLTIQRTQQEDSAVYLCASSLAPFRGINQPQHFGDGTRLSIL.

This clone was detected once. The chain recombines TRBV7-9 with TRBJ1-2; a weak D match, TRBD1 (6 bases). Germline V lookup: CDR1 SEHNR, CDR2 FQNEAQ (reference sequence). The CDR3 loop spans 12 amino acids. V dropped 5 bases and J dropped 8 bases, with 12 bases sitting between them. The CDR3 loop is CASSPRTEGYTF. DNA of the CDR3: TGTGCCAGCAGCCCCCGGACAGAAGGCTACACCTTC.